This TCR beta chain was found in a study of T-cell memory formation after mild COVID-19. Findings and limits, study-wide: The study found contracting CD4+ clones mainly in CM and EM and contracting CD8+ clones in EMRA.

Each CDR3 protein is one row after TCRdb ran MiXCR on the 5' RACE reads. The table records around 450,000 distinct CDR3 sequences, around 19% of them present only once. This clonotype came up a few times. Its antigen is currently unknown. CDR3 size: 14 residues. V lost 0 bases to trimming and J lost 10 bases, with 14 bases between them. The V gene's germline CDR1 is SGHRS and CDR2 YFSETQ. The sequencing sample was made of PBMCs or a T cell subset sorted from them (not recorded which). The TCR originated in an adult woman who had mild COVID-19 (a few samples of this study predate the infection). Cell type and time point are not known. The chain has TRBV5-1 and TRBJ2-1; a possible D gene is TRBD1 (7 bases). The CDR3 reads CASSLDAGGGEQFF. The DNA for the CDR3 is TGCGCCAGCAGCTTGGATGCAGGGGGAGGCGAGCAGTTCTTC.